The next 22 T cell receptor beta chains were all read from a single sample in a study of CD8+CD57+ T cells in acquired aplastic anemia. Patients chosen for sequencing had shown CD8+CD57+ cell expansion by flow cytometry. TCR beta VDJ and CDR3 were profiled, and genomic DNA was the template. From the reads, TCRdb called clonotypes with MiXCR, one entry per CDR3 protein. The sample gives 150,000 to 200,000 distinct CDR3 sequences, 71% of which show up once; around 45% is in the top ten. Sequenced input: sorted CD4+, CD8+, or CD8+CD57+ T cells (not recorded which) from PBMCs. These receptors all come from a human donor with aplastic anemia.

This chain connects TRBV7-8 to TRBJ2-5; D unclear. CDR3 size: 12 residues. Germline V gene lookup returns CDR1 SGHVS and CDR2 FQNEAQ. Trimming left V 0 bases short and J 4 bases short, with 3 bases between. This CDR3 is CASSLARETQYF. CDR3 nucleotide sequence: TGTGCCAGCAGCTTAGCGCGAGAGACCCAGTACTTC.

For this clonotype: One end of the junction does not line up with germline, which may come from a read error. The rearrangement joins TRBV7-2 to TRBJ2-2; unclear D gene. Germline V gives CDR1 SGHTA, CDR2 FQGNSA. This CDR3 has 13 residues. CDR3 sequence reads: CASSLDRSGELFF. The CDR3 DNA reads TGCGCCAGCAGCTTGGACCGGAGCGGGGAGCTGTTTTTT. The entire variable domain, with the rest obtained from reference TRBV7-2 and TRBJ2-2, is as follows: GAGVSQSPSNKVTEKGKDVELRCDPISGHTALYWYRQSLGQGLEFLIYFQGNSAPDKSGLPSDRFSAERTGGSVSTLTIQRTQQEDSAVYLCASSLDRSGELFFGEGSRLTVL.

V is TRBV7-9 and J is TRBJ2-5, with TRBD2 identical over 10 bases. This CDR3 is 16 amino acids long. CDR1 is SEHNR and CDR2 is FQNEAQ in the germline V gene (reference sequence). V dropped 5 bases and J dropped 5; count of bases not matched to a gene: 11. CDR3 sequence: CASSARNLAGGETQYF. As DNA, the CDR3 is TGTGCCAGCAGCGCCCGAAATTTAGCGGGGGGCGAGACCCAGTACTTC.

V gene TRBV14 combines with J gene TRBJ2-7; TRBD2 aligns across 13 bases. Germline-derived CDR1 and CDR2 are SGHDN and FVKESK. Unmatched junction bases numbered 2, after V lost 4 bases and J lost 5 bases. The CDR3 is 14 amino acids. CDR3 loop: CASSPGTSGNEQYF. CDR3 nucleotides: TGTGCCAGCAGCCCTGGGACTAGCGGGAACGAGCAGTACTTC.

V and J are TRBV7-8 and TRBJ2-1, with D perhaps being TRBD1 or TRBD2 (6 bases each). V lost 5 bases, J lost 6 bases, and 14 bases lay in between. The CDR3 runs 14 residues. The germline gives CDR1 SGHVS, CDR2 FQNEAQ. CDR3 residues: CASSPGAPGNEQFF. CDR3 DNA sequence: TGTGCCAGCAGCCCGGGGGCGCCCGGCAATGAGCAGTTCTTC. The full variable domain, completed using reference TRBV7-8 and TRBJ2-1, is GAGVSQSPRYKVAKRGQDVALRCDPISGHVSLFWYQQALGQGPEFLTYFQNEAQLDKSGLPSDRFFAERPEGSVSTLKIQRTQQEDSAVYLCASSPGAPGNEQFFGPGTRLTVL.

A word on this clonotype: It is likely a read error, because the conserved phenylalanine at the end of the CDR3 is missing. The chain uses TRBV9 and TRBJ2-5, with TRBD2 matching over 7 bases. The length of the CDR3 is 14 residues. The germline CDR1 and CDR2 sequences are SGDLS and YYNGEE. The CDR3 DNA reads as TGTGTCAGCAGCGTAGGACTAGGGGAAGAGACCCAGTACCTC. This translates into CVSSVGLGEETQYL.

The V and J genes are TRBV9 and TRBJ2-2, with 12 bases lining up with TRBD2. Germline V CDR1 and CDR2: SGDLS, YYNGEE. The CDR3 loop spans 14 amino acids. The V gene end was trimmed by 3 bases and the J gene end by 11 bases; junction bases not matched to a gene: 5. Here the CDR3 DNA reads TGTGCCAGCAGCGCTAGCGGGAGGGCCAATGAGCTGTTTTTT. This gives the protein CASSASGRANELFF.

The rearrangement uses TRBV20-1 and TRBJ2-7, with D tentatively TRBD2 (6 bases). Per the germline V gene, CDR1 is DFQATT and CDR2 is SNEGSKA (reference sequence). The CDR3 runs 14 residues. Trimming cost V 2 bases and J 3 bases, with 14 bases left between them. CDR3 amino acids: CSARPRTGDYEQYF. The CDR3 coding sequence is TGCAGTGCTAGACCCCGGACGGGAGACTACGAGCAGTACTTC.

This clonotype came up once. The gene calls are TRBV19 and TRBJ1-1, with 8 bases aligning to TRBD1. The CDR3 sequence is 17 residues long. Trimming removed 4 bases from V and 1 base from J; junction bases left unmatched: 11. Germline lookup yields CDR1 LNHDA and CDR2 SQIVND (reference sequence). CDR3 in DNA: TGTGCCAGTAGTACCCCCCGGGACAGGAATAGGAACACTGAAGCTTTCTTT. This translates into CASSTPRDRNRNTEAFF.

The sample holds a few counts of this clonotype. This chain links TRBV14 with TRBJ2-7; weak D call: TRBD1 (5 bases). Trimming stripped 1 base from V and 7 bases from J, with 8 bases between. The CDR3 totals 12 residues. The germline V gene encodes CDR1 SGHDN and CDR2 FVKESK. CDR3 region: CASSQVGLEQYF. The CDR3 nucleotides are TGTGCCAGCAGCCAAGTGGGGCTGGAGCAGTACTTC.

The chain couples TRBV5-1 to TRBJ2-5, with a weak D call TRBD1 (5 bases). This CDR3 is built from 12 residues. Trimming cost V 8 bases and J 10 bases, with 18 bases left between them. Germline CDR1 is SGHRS and CDR2 is YFSETQ. The CDR3 nucleotides read TGCGCCAGTTCTACAGGAGAGAGAATCCAGTACTTC. Encoded protein: CASSTGERIQYF.

This clonotype was detected a few times. This rearrangement joins TRBV5-4 to TRBJ2-5; TRBD1 might be the D (5 bases). The CDR3 is made up of 16 amino acids. The V and J ends lost 5 bases and 0 bases respectively, with 17 bases between them. The V gene's germline CDR1 is SGHNT and CDR2 YYREEE (reference sequence). The CDR3 DNA is TGTGCCAGCAGTTCTGGTAGGGGCGCGTACCAAGAGACCCAGTACTTC. The encoded protein is CASSSGRGAYQETQYF.

CDR3 in amino acids: CASTSGIADTQYF. Here the CDR3 DNA reads TGTGCCAGCACGAGCGGAATCGCAGATACGCAGTATTTT. The V and J genes are TRBV6-5 and TRBJ2-3; perhaps TRBD2 as D (5 bases). Germline V gene data show CDR1 as MNHEY and CDR2 as SVGAGI. Deletions cut 7 bases from V and 4 bases from J, with 12 bases between. This CDR3 has 13 residues.

A note on this clonotype: The junction shows a germline mismatch at one end, possibly a read error. The chain combines TRBV20-1 with TRBJ1-2; D call uncertain. Germline V CDR1 and CDR2: DFQATT, SNEGSKA (reference sequence). This CDR3 comprises 11 residues. The CDR3 DNA is TGCAGTGCTAGAGATCTGTCTGGGTTGTCCTTC. Protein: CSARDLSGLSF.

This clonotype has a handful of counts. This chain joins TRBV4-1 and TRBJ2-7; D tentatively reads TRBD1 or TRBD2 (6 bases each). Per germline, CDR1 MGHRA and CDR2 YSYEKL. With 0 bases removed from V and 4 bases from J, the gap between germline ends came to 10 bases. The CDR3 extends over 14 amino acids. CDR3 DNA sequence: TGCGCCAGCAGCCAAGATGGAGGGGGTTACGAGCAGTACTTC. It yields the protein CASSQDGGGYEQYF.

There are a few counts of this clonotype. This chain uses TRBV20-1 with TRBJ2-7, with 7 bases identical to TRBD2. Germline assignment: CDR1 DFQATT and CDR2 SNEGSKA (reference sequence). V shed 3 bases, J shed 2 bases, and the junction held 1 base outside the gene matches. The CDR3 is 12 residues long. The CDR3 protein is CSASAGAYEQYF. CDR3 nucleotides: TGCAGTGCTAGTGCGGGGGCCTACGAGCAGTACTTC.

V usage is TRBV24-1 and J usage is TRBJ1-1, with TRBD1 as a possible D gene (6 bases). CDR3 length equals 15 residues. CDR1 is KGHDR, CDR2 SFDVKD, per germline. Trimming left V 4 bases short and J 4 bases short, with 15 bases between. The CDR3, as DNA: TGTGCCACCAGTGACCCTAATAGGGGGGGCACTGAAGCTTTCTTT. It is translated as CATSDPNRGGTEAFF.

V gene TRBV7-9 combines with J gene TRBJ2-5; 10 nucleotides align to TRBD2. CDR3 length: 19 residues. V was clipped by 3 bases and J by 5 bases; unmatched bases: 18. Per germline, CDR1 SEHNR and CDR2 FQNEAQ (reference sequence). This CDR3 is CASSFYSSGGTGVLETQYF. In nucleotides, the CDR3 is TGTGCCAGCAGCTTTTATTCTAGCGGGGGTACAGGGGTATTGGAGACCCAGTACTTC.

The gene calls are TRBV24-1 and TRBJ2-1; TRBD2 agrees at 9 bases. The CDR3 totals 14 residues. Trimming cost V 9 bases and J 3 bases; bases outside gene matches: 5. Germline V gene lookup returns CDR1 KGHDR and CDR2 SFDVKD. CDR3 protein: CATDSGGLYNEQFF. In DNA form, the CDR3 reads TGTGCCACCGACAGCGGGGGGCTCTACAATGAGCAGTTCTTC.

The J gene is TRBJ1-5, the V gene TRBV19; D is uncertain. Per germline, CDR1 LNHDA and CDR2 SQIVND (reference sequence). CDR3 length equals 13 residues. V gave up 0 bases and J gave up 5 bases, with 5 bases separating them. CDR3 protein: CASSIDSYQPQHF. CDR3 nucleotide sequence: TGTGCCAGTAGTATAGACAGCTATCAGCCCCAGCATTTT.

This rearrangement joins TRBV20-1 to TRBJ2-5; D ambiguous. This CDR3 spans 14 amino acids. The germline CDR1 and CDR2 sequences are DFQATT and SNEGSKA (reference sequence). Trimming shortened V by 3 bases and J by 1 base, and 12 bases separated the two germline ends. The DNA for the CDR3 is TGCAGTGCTAGCGATCCGACCACCCAAGAGACCCAGTACTTC. Encoded protein: CSASDPTTQETQYF.

V usage is TRBV5-4 and J usage is TRBJ2-5, with no clear D. The germline V gene encodes CDR1 SGHNT and CDR2 YYREEE (reference sequence). With 4 bases removed from V and 5 bases from J, the gap between germline ends came to 12 bases. The CDR3 totals 13 residues. The CDR3 loop reads CASSQPQRETQYF. Written as DNA, the CDR3 is TGTGCCAGCAGCCAACCTCAAAGGGAGACCCAGTACTTC.